These 32 T cell receptor beta chains were sequenced from one sample in a study of graft-versus-host responses after intestinal transplantation. These receptors lack a known antigen. Here immunoSEQ multiplex PCR was the method, and the copy in TCRdb shows in-frame clones only, minus some. In the table there are approximately 130,000 clones, over 85% of which are singletons. The sequences come from unstimulated CD4+ T cells sorted from spleen or lymph node cells, collected before intestinal transplant. All receptors derive from a human donor who received an intestinal transplant.

The chain carries TRBV7-7 and TRBJ2-2, with 7 bases aligning to TRBD1. Germline CDR1 is SSHAT and CDR2 is FNYEAQ (reference sequence). V was clipped by 4 bases and J by 6 bases; unmatched bases: 2. The CDR3 runs 13 residues. The CDR3 DNA sequence: TGTGCCAGCAGCTCGACAGGGTCCGGGGAGCTGTTTTTT. This gives the protein CASSSTGSGELFF.

The chain links TRBV11-2 to TRBJ1-1; tentatively, D is TRBD1 (5 bases). The CDR3 contains 14 residues. Trimming stripped 5 bases from V and 0 bases from J, with 10 bases between. Looked up from germline, CDR1 is SGHAT and CDR2 is FQNNGV. Written as DNA, the CDR3 is TGTGCCAGCAGCCGACAGATCATGAACACTGAAGCTTTCTTT. Translating it yields CASSRQIMNTEAFF.

The chain recombines TRBV5-4 with TRBJ1-2; no reliable D call. The V gene lost 6 bases and the J gene lost 0 bases, with 9 bases spanning the gap. The CDR3 spans 13 residues. Germline V gene sequence: CDR1 SGHNT, CDR2 YYREEE (reference sequence). CDR3 sequence: CASTFRSNYGYTF. In DNA, the CDR3 is TGTGCCAGCACCTTTCGTTCTAACTATGGCTACACCTTC.

V gene TRBV18 combines with J gene TRBJ2-5; D might be TRBD1 (6 bases). V lost 3 bases and J 3 bases, leaving 8 bases between the germline ends. This CDR3 is 13 amino acids long. Germline CDR1 and CDR2: KGHSH and LQKENI. The CDR3 is CASSPRTEETQYF. DNA of the CDR3: TGTGCCAGCTCACCCCGGACAGAAGAGACCCAGTACTTC.

The V call is TRBV7-2, the J call TRBJ2-3; D gene uncertain. V was pared by 0 bases and J by 6 bases, with 7 bases between. Germline V gene data show CDR1 as SGHTA and CDR2 as FQGNSA. The CDR3 covers 13 residues. CDR3 sequence reads: CASSLALPDTQYF. CDR3 bases: TGTGCCAGCAGCTTAGCTCTGCCGGATACGCAGTATTTT.

This chain connects TRBV11-3 to TRBJ2-5; D could derive from TRBD1 or TRBD2 (6 bases each). Judging by the DNA end, TRBJ2-7 fits better; the J call may be wrong. From germline, CDR1 is SGHNT and CDR2 YENEEA. The CDR3 is made up of 14 amino acids. The CDR3 reads CASSLEGGGYEQYF. The CDR3 nucleotides are TGTGCCAGCAGCTTAGAAGGAGGGGGCTACGAGCAGTACTTC.

The table lists this clone with a count of one. The V and J genes are TRBV7-8 and TRBJ2-1; D possibly corresponds to TRBD2 (7 bases). Trimming left V 1 base short and J 12 bases short, with 25 bases between. Germline V gives CDR1 SGHVS, CDR2 FQNEAQ. The CDR3 is 17 amino acids. CDR3 DNA: TGTGCCAGCAGCTTAGATGATATCTGGGGGGGGCCTTTCGTGCAGTTCTTC. Amino acid sequence: CASSLDDIWGGPFVQFF.

The chain carries TRBV12-5 and TRBJ1-1, with 10 bases lining up with TRBD1. This CDR3 has 20 amino acids. CDR1 and CDR2 (germline): LGHNT, FRNRAP. With V trimmed by 4 bases and J by 5 bases, 22 bases remained unmatched. CDR3 region: CASGSSRPGQGNTLGTEAFF. The CDR3 coding sequence is TGTGCTAGTGGTTCTAGTCGGCCGGGACAGGGGAATACTCTAGGGACTGAAGCTTTCTTT. Drawing the rest from reference TRBV12-5 and TRBJ1-1, the complete variable domain is DARVTQTPRHKVTEMGQEVTMRCQPILGHNTVFWYRQTMMQGLELLAYFRNRAPLDDSGMPKDRFSAEMPDATLATLKIQPSEPRDSAVYFCASGSSRPGQGNTLGTEAFFGQGTRLTVV.

The gene calls are TRBV7-2 and TRBJ2-7; D gene ambiguous. From germline, CDR1 is SGHTA and CDR2 FQGNSA. CDR3 length: 11 amino acids. V lost 5 bases and J 7 bases, leaving 9 bases between the germline ends. The chain's CDR3 is CASSLSVEQYF. CDR3 in DNA: TGTGCCAGCAGCCTATCGGTTGAGCAGTACTTC.

The chain links TRBV12-5 to TRBJ2-7, with TRBD1 as a possible D gene (6 bases). The germline V gene encodes CDR1 LGHNT and CDR2 FRNRAP. The CDR3 consists of 12 residues. V was pared by 6 bases and J by 2 bases, with 8 bases between. The CDR3 DNA is TGTGCTAGTGGCAGGGGACCCTACGAGCAGTACTTC. This translates into CASGRGPYEQYF.

This chain connects TRBV18 to TRBJ2-3; D gene uncertain. Germline lookup yields CDR1 KGHSH and CDR2 LQKENI. The ends were cut back, 3 bases at V and 4 bases at J, with 2 bases in the middle. This CDR3 is 11 amino acids long. The CDR3 region is CASSPSDTQYF. CDR3 DNA: TGTGCCAGCTCACCCTCAGATACGCAGTATTTT.

The chain carries TRBV6-1 and TRBJ1-4, with D maybe TRBD1 (5 bases). Germline lookup yields CDR1 MNHNS and CDR2 SASEGT. Trimming shortened V by 2 bases and J by 6 bases, and 13 bases separated the two germline ends. The CDR3 loop spans 15 amino acids. The chain's CDR3 is CASSETQGRDEKLFF. The CDR3 DNA is TGTGCCAGCAGTGAAACGCAGGGACGGGATGAAAAACTGTTTTTT.

In its sample, this clone was seen once. V gene TRBV18 combines with J gene TRBJ1-1; D is uncertain. The CDR3 is 14 residues long. From germline, CDR1 is KGHSH and CDR2 LQKENI. Trimming shortened V by 2 bases and J by 1 base, and 8 bases separated the two germline ends. CDR3: CASSPGPRNTEAFF. The DNA of the CDR3 is TGTGCCAGCTCACCAGGACCTCGGAACACTGAAGCTTTCTTT.

This chain joins TRBV29-1 and TRBJ2-1; D assignment may be TRBD1 or TRBD2 (6 bases each). CDR1 and CDR2 (germline): SQVTM, ANQGSEA. This CDR3 contains 13 residues. The V and J ends lost 7 bases and 5 bases respectively, with 15 bases between them. The CDR3 region is CSGVRDKDNEQFF. The CDR3 DNA reads as TGCAGCGGCGTGCGGGACAAGGACAATGAGCAGTTCTTC.

The chain combines TRBV29-1 with TRBJ2-7; no firm D call. V was shortened by 4 bases and J by 7 bases, with 14 bases between the two germline ends. The CDR3 spans 12 residues. Looked up from germline, CDR1 is SQVTM and CDR2 is ANQGSEA. CDR3 amino acids: CSVGYFPQEQYF. Here the CDR3 DNA reads TGCAGCGTTGGATATTTTCCTCAGGAGCAGTACTTC.

V and J are TRBV11-3 and TRBJ2-7; 14 bases match TRBD2. V shed 5 bases, J shed 0 bases, and the junction held 6 bases outside the gene matches. This CDR3 has 17 amino acids. Germline CDR1 is SGHNT and CDR2 is YENEEA. This CDR3 reads CASSPGLAGGSSYEQYF. The CDR3, as DNA: TGTGCCAGCAGCCCCGGACTAGCGGGGGGTAGCTCCTACGAGCAGTACTTC.

This chain links TRBV30 with TRBJ1-6; the D gene is possibly TRBD1 (5 bases). With 5 bases removed from V and 0 bases from J, the gap between germline ends came to 14 bases. The CDR3 runs to 16 residues. The germline V gene has CDR1 GTSNPN and CDR2 SVGIG (reference sequence). In DNA, the CDR3 is TGTGCCTGGGTCCAGGGTTCGACCTCCTATAATTCACCCCTCCACTTT. Its translation: CAWVQGSTSYNSPLHF.

This sequence joins TRBV5-1 and TRBJ2-1; 9 positions agree with TRBD1. With V trimmed by 1 base and J by 7 bases, 6 bases remained unmatched. The germline CDR1 and CDR2 sequences are SGHRS and YFSETQ. This CDR3 has 15 amino acids. This CDR3 reads CASSLSGTGLNEQFF. In DNA form, the CDR3 reads TGCGCCAGCAGCTTGAGCGGGACAGGGCTTAATGAGCAGTTCTTC.

The DNA of the CDR3 is TGTGCCACCAGCAGAGCCCCTCCGGGAGCACGGGACACCATATATTTT. Encoded protein: CATSRAPPGARDTIYF. V gene TRBV15 combines with J gene TRBJ1-3, with D unclear. Trimming cost V 1 base and J 8 bases, with 18 bases left between them. Germline V gene sequence: CDR1 LNHNV, CDR2 YYDKDF (reference sequence). CDR3 length: 16 residues.

The rearrangement links TRBV27 to TRBJ1-6; TRBD1 is a possible D gene (5 bases). Germline CDR1 reads MNHEY; CDR2 reads SMNVEV (reference sequence). This CDR3 is built from 14 residues. Trimming took 5 bases from V and 6 from J, leaving 11 bases between them. The CDR3 loop is CASSPPGGNSPLHF. The CDR3 DNA sequence: TGTGCCAGCAGTCCGCCGGGGGGTAATTCACCCCTCCACTTT.

V gene TRBV7-9 combines with J gene TRBJ2-5; D not resolved. CDR3 length: 14 residues. Germline values: CDR1 SEHNR, CDR2 FQNEAQ (reference sequence). The V gene lost 2 bases and the J gene lost 3 bases, with 10 bases spanning the gap. The CDR3 sequence: CASSLWGAEETQYF. The CDR3 DNA reads as TGTGCCAGCAGCTTATGGGGTGCGGAAGAGACCCAGTACTTC.

The chain employs TRBV4-1 and TRBJ2-7; 11 bases are a match to TRBD1. J lost 8 bases, V lost 4 bases, and 10 bases had no gene match. CDR1 MGHRA and CDR2 YSYEKL come from the germline V gene. CDR3 length: 15 residues. The CDR3 region is CASSPWTGGDTKQYF. Written as DNA, the CDR3 is TGCGCCAGCAGCCCCTGGACAGGGGGCGATACTAAGCAGTACTTC.

This clone was recorded a few times. The rearrangement joins TRBV7-9 to TRBJ2-7; D is possibly TRBD1 (6 bases). Germline CDR1 and CDR2: SEHNR and FQNEAQ (reference sequence). With 5 bases removed from V and 13 bases from J, the gap between germline ends came to 24 bases. The CDR3 is made up of 14 amino acids. The CDR3 DNA reads as TGTGCCAGCAGCACCCTACAGGGTAGAGGTCCCATATACTTC. As protein: CASSTLQGRGPIYF.

This clone was detected a few times. This rearrangement joins TRBV5-4 to TRBJ2-7, with TRBD1 matching over 7 bases. V was pared by 6 bases and J by 3 bases, with 6 bases of the junction left unmatched. The CDR3 consists of 13 residues. From germline, CDR1 is SGHNT and CDR2 YYREEE (reference sequence). The CDR3 region has the DNA TGTGCCAGCAACGTAAGGGGGCTCTACGAGCAGTACTTC. Its translation is CASNVRGLYEQYF.

This clone was seen only once. J is TRBJ2-5 and V is TRBV4-2; D is unresolved. The length of the CDR3 is 13 residues. Trimming left V 0 bases short and J 5 bases short, with 7 bases between. The V gene's germline CDR1 is LGHNA and CDR2 YNFKEQ. As DNA, the CDR3 is TGTGCCAGCAGCCAAGATATAAGGGAGACCCAGTACTTC. This encodes CASSQDIRETQYF.

V is TRBV6-1 and J is TRBJ2-7, with 8 bases matching TRBD1. Unmatched junction bases numbered 9, after V lost 6 bases and J lost 2 bases. The CDR3 is made up of 15 amino acids. The germline CDR1 and CDR2 sequences are MNHNS and SASEGT. CDR3 nucleotides: TGTGCCAGCAGCCCCATAGGACAGGGCGCCTACGAGCAGTACTTC. Translation: CASSPIGQGAYEQYF.

The chain joins TRBV11-2 to TRBJ2-5; no clear D. The V gene lost 2 bases and the J gene lost 5 bases, with 3 bases spanning the gap. The CDR3 covers 11 residues. CDR1 is SGHAT, CDR2 FQNNGV, per germline. In nucleotides, the CDR3 is TGTGCCAGCAGCTTAAGGGAGACCCAGTACTTC. Protein sequence: CASSLRETQYF.

The chain has TRBV29-1 and TRBJ2-5; D is possibly TRBD1 (5 bases). Per germline, CDR1 SQVTM and CDR2 ANQGSEA. Trimming took 7 bases from V and 5 from J, leaving 11 bases between them. This CDR3 contains 11 residues. CDR3 amino acids: CSGRGVETQYF. DNA of the CDR3: TGCAGCGGAAGGGGTGTGGAGACCCAGTACTTC.

V gene TRBV2 combines with J gene TRBJ2-7, with D perhaps matching TRBD1 (8 bases). Trimming cost V 7 bases and J 9 bases, with 16 bases left between them. Per the germline V gene, CDR1 is SNHLY and CDR2 is FYNNEI. The CDR3 length is 12 residues. CDR3 in DNA: TGTGCCAGCAACACAGGGGGGGAAGTGCAGTACTTC. Protein product: CASNTGGEVQYF.

The chain uses TRBV6-4 and TRBJ1-2; 7 nucleotides align to TRBD1. The V and J ends lost 8 bases and 2 bases, in that order; junction bases with no gene match: 8. There are 14 residues in the CDR3. From germline, CDR1 is MRHNA and CDR2 SNTAGT. CDR3 sequence reads: CASGRDSENYGYTF. CDR3 DNA: TGTGCCAGCGGTCGGGACAGCGAAAACTATGGCTACACCTTC.

The chain has TRBV18 and TRBJ1-6; 7 bases fit TRBD1. This CDR3 is built from 14 residues. The germline gives CDR1 KGHSH, CDR2 LQKENI. V shed 3 bases and J 7 bases; nucleotides not matched to a gene: 3. CDR3 bases: TGTGCCAGCTCACCCGGGACAGAGAATTCACCCCTCCACTTT. It encodes CASSPGTENSPLHF.

This rearrangement joins TRBV2 to TRBJ2-2, with TRBD2 identical over 9 bases. The ends lost 1 base at V and 4 bases at J; junction bases unmatched: 1. The germline V gene has CDR1 SNHLY and CDR2 FYNNEI. This CDR3 contains 15 residues. The CDR3 here is CASSEGRGGTGELFF. Here the CDR3 DNA reads TGTGCCAGCAGTGAAGGGCGGGGGGGCACCGGGGAGCTGTTTTTT.